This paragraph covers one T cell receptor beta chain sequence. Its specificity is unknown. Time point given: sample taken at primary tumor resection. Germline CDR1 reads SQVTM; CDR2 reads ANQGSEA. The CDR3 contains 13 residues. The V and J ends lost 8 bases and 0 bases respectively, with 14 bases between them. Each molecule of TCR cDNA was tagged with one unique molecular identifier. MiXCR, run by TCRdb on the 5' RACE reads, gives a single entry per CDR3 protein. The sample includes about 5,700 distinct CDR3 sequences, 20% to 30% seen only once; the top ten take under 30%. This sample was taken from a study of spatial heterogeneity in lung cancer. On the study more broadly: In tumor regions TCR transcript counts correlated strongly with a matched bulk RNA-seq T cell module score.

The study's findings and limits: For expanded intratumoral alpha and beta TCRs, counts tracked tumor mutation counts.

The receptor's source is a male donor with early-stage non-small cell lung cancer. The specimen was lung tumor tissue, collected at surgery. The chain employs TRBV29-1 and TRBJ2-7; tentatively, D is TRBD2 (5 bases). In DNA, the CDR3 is TGCAGCTTCTCCGGGGTCAGCTCCTACGAGCAGTACTTC. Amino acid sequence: CSFSGVSSYEQYF.